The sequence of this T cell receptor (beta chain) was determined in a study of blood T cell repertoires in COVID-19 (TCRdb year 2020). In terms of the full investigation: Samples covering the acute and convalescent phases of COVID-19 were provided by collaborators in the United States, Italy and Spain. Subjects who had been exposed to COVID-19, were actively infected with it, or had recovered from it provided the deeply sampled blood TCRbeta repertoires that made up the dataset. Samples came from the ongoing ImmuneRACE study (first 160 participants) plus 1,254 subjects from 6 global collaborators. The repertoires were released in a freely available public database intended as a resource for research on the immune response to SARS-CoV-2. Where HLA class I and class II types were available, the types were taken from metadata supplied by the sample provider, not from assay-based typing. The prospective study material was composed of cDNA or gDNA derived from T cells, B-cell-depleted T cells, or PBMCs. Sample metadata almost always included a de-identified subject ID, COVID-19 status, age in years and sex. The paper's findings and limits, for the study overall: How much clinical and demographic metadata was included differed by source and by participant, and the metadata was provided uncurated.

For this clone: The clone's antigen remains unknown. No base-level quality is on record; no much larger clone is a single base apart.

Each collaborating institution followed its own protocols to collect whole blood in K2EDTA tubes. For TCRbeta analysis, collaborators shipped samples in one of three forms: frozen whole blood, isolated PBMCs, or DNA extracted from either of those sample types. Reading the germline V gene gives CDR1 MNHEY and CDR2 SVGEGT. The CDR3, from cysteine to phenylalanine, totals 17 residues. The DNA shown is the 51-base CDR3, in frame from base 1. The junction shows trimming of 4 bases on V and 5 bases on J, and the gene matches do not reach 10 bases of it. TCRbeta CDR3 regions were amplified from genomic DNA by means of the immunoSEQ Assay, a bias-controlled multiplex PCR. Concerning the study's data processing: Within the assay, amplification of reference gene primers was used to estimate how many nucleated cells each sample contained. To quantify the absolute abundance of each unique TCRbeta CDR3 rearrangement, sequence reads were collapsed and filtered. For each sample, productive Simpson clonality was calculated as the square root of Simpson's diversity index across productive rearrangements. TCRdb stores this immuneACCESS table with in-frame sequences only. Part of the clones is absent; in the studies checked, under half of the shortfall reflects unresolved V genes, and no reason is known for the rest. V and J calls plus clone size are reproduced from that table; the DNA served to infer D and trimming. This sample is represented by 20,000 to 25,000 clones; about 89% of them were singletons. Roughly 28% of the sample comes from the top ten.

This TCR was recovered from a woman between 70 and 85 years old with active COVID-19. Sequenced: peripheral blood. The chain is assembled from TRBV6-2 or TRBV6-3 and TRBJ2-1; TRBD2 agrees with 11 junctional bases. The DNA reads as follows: TGTGCCAGCAGTTTGCGTAGCGGGGGGGCGGTAAACAATGAGCAGTTCTTC. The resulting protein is CASSLRSGGAVNNEQFF.